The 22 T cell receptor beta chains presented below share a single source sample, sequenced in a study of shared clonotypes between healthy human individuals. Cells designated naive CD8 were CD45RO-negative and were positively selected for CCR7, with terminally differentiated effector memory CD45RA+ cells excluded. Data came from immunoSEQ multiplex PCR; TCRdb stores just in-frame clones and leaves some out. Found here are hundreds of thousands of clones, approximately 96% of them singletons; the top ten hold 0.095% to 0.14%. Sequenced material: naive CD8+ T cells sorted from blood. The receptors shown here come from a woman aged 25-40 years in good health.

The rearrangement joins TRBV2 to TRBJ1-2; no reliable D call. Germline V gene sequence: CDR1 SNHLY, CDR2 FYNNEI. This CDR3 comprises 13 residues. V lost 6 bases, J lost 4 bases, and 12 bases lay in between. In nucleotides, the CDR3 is TGTGCCAGCAGCGTTAATACCCTCTATGGCTACACCTTC. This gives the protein CASSVNTLYGYTF.

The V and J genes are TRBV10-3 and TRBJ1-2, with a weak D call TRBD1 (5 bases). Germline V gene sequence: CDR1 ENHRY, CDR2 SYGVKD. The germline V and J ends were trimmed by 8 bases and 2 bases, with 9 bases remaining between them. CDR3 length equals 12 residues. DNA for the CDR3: TGTGCCATCGGGGAGGGGAACTATGGCTACACCTTC. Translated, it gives CAIGEGNYGYTF.

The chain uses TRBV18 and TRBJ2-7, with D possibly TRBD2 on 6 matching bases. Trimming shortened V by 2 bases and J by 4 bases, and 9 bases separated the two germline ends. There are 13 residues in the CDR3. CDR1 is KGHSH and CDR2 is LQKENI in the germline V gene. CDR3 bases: TGTGCCAGCTCACCAGCGGAGGGATACGAGCAGTACTTC. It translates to CASSPAEGYEQYF.

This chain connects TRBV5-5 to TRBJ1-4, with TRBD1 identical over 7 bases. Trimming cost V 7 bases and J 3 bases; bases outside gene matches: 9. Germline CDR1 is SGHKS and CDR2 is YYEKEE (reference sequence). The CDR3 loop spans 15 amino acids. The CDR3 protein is CASGIRQGSNEKLFF. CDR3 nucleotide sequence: TGTGCCAGCGGGATACGACAGGGTTCTAATGAAAAACTGTTTTTT.

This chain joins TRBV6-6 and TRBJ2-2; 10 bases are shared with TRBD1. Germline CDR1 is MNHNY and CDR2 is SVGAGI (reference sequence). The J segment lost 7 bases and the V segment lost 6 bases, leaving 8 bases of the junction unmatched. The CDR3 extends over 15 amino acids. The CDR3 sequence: CASRPGQGLGGELFF. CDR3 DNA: TGTGCCAGCAGACCGGGACAGGGGTTGGGCGGGGAGCTGTTTTTT.

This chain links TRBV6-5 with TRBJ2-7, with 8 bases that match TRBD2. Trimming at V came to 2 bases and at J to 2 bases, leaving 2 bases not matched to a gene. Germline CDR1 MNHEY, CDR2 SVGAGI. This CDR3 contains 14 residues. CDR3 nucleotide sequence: TGTGCCAGCAGTTACGGGCGGGAGGCCTACGAGCAGTACTTC. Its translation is CASSYGREAYEQYF.

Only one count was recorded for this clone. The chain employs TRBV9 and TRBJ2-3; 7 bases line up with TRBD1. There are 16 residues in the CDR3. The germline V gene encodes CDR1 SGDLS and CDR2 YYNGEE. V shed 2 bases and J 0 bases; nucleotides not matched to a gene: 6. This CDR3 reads CASSVYRGESTDTQYF. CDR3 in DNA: TGTGCCAGCAGCGTTTACAGGGGCGAGAGCACAGATACGCAGTATTTT.

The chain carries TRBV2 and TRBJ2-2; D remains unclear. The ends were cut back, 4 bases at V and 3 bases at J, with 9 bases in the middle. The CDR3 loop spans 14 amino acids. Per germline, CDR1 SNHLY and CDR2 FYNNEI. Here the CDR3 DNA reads TGTGCCAGCAGTGCGAGGTTAGACACCGGGGAGCTGTTTTTT. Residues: CASSARLDTGELFF.

CDR3 nucleotide sequence: TGTGCCAGCAGCCTCGGGACTAGCGGGTACAAGGACTACGAGCAGTACTTC. Its translation is CASSLGTSGYKDYEQYF. The chain is built from TRBV7-6 and TRBJ2-7; 12 bases are shared with TRBD2. The V gene end was trimmed by 5 bases and the J gene end by 3 bases; junction bases not matched to a gene: 11. Germline lookup yields CDR1 SGHVS and CDR2 FNYEAQ. This CDR3 has 17 residues.

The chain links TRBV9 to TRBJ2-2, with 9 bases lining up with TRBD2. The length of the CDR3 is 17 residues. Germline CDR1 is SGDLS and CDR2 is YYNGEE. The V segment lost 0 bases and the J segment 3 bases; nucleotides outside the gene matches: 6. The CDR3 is CASSVASGAGHTGELFF. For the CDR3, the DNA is TGTGCCAGCAGCGTAGCTAGCGGGGCGGGACACACCGGGGAGCTGTTTTTT.

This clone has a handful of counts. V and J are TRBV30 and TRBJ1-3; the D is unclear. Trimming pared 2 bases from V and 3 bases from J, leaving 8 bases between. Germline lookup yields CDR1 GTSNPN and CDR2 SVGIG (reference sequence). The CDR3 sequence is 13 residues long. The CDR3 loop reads CAWSPWSGNTIYF. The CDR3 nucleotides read TGTGCCTGGAGTCCCTGGAGTGGAAACACCATATATTTT.

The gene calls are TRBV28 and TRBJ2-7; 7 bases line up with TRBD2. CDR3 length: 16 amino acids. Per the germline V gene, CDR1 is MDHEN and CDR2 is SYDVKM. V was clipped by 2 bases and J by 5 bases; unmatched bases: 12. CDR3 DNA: TGTGCCAGCAGTTTAGGAGTACGGGCGGGAGTGGACGAGCAGTACTTC. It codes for CASSLGVRAGVDEQYF.

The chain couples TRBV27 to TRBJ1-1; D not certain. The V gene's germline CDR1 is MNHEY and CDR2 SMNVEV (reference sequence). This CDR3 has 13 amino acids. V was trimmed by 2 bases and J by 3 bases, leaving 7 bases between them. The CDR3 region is CASSLGRDTEAFF. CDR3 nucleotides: TGTGCCAGCAGTTTAGGGAGGGACACTGAAGCTTTCTTT.

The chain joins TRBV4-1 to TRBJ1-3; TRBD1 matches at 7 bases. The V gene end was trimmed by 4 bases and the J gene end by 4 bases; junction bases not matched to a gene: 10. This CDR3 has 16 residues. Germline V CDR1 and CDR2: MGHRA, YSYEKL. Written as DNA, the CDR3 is TGCGCCAGCAGCCCTACTTACAGGGGCTCGGGAAACACCATATATTTT. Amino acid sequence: CASSPTYRGSGNTIYF.

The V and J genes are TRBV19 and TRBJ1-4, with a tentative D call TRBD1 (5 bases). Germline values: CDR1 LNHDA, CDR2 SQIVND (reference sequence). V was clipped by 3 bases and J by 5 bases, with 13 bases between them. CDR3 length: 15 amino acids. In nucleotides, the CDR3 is TGTGCCAGTAGTATGTTCCTGCGGACAAATGAAAAACTGTTTTTT. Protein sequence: CASSMFLRTNEKLFF.

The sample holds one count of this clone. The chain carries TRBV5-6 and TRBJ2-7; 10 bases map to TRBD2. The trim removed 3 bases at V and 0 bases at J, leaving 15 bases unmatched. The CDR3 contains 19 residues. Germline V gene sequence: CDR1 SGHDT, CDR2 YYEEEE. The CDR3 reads CASSSTGLAALQSSYEQYF. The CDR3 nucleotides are TGTGCCAGCAGCTCTACAGGACTAGCGGCCCTGCAGAGCTCCTACGAGCAGTACTTC.

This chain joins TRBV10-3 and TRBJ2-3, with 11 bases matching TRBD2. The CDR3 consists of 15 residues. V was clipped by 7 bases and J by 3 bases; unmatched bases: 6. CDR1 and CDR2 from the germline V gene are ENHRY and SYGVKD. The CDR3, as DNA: TGTGCCATCAATTTAGCGGGAGGGTTAACAGATACGCAGTATTTT. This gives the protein CAINLAGGLTDTQYF.

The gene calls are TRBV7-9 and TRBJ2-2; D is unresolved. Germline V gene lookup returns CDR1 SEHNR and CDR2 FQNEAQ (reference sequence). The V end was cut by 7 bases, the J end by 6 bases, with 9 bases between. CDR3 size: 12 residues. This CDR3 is CASTQAAGELFF. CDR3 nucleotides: TGTGCCAGCACCCAGGCCGCCGGGGAGCTGTTTTTT.

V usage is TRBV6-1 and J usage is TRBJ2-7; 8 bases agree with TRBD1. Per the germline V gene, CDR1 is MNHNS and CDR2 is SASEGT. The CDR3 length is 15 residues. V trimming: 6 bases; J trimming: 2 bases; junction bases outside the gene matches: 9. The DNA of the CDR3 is TGTGCCAGCAGCCCGACAGGGGCCTTGACCTACGAGCAGTACTTC. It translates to CASSPTGALTYEQYF.

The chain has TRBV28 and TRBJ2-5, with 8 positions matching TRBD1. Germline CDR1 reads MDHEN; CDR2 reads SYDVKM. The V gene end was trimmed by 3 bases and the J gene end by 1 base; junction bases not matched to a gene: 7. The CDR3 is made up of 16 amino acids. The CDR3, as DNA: TGTGCCAGCAGTTTCCCGACAGGGGCCGGCCAAGAGACCCAGTACTTC. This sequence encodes CASSFPTGAGQETQYF.

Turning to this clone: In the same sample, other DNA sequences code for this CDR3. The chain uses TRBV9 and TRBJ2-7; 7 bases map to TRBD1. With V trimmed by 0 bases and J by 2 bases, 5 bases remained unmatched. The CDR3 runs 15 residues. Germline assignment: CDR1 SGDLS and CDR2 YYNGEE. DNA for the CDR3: TGTGCCAGCAGCGTAGCTCGGGACAGCCCCTACGAGCAGTACTTC. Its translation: CASSVARDSPYEQYF.

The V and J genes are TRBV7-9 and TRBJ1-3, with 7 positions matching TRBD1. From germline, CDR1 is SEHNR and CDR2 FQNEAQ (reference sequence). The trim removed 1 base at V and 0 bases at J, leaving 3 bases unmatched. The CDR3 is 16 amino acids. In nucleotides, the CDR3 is TGTGCCAGCAGCTTAGGAGGGGGCTACTCTGGAAACACCATATATTTT. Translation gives CASSLGGGYSGNTIYF.